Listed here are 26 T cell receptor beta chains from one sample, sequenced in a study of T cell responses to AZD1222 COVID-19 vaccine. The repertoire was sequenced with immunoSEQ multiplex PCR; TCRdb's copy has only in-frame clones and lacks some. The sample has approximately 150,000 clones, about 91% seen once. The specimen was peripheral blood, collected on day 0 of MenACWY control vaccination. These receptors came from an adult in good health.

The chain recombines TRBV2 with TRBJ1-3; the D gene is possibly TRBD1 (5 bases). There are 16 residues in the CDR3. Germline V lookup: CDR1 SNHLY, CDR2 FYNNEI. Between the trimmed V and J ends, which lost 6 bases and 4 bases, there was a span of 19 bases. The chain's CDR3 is CASSPHRGAIGNTIYF. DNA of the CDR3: TGTGCCAGCAGCCCACACCGCGGGGCTATCGGAAACACCATATATTTT.

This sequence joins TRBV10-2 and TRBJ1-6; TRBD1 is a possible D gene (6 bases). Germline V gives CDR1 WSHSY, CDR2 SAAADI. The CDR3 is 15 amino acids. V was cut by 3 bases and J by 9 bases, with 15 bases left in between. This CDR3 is CASSDRGRRGSPLHF. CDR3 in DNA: TGCGCCAGCAGTGACAGGGGTAGAAGGGGTTCACCCCTCCACTTT.

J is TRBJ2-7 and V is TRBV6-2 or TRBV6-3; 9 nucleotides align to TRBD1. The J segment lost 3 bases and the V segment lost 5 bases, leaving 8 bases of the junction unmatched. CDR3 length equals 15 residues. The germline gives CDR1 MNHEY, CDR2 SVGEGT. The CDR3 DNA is TGTGCCAGCAGTGATCCGGGACAGGGTATCTACGAGCAGTACTTC. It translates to CASSDPGQGIYEQYF.

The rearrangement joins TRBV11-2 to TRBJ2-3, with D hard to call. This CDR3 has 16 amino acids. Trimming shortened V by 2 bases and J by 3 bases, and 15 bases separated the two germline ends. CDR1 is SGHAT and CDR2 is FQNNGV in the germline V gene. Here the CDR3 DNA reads TGTGCCAGCAGCTTATCCCCCTCGTCCCCGACAGATACGCAGTATTTT. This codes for CASSLSPSSPTDTQYF.

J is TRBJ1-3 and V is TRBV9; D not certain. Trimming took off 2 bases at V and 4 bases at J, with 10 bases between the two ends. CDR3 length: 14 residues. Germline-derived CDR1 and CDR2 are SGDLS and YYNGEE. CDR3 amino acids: CASSVETWGNTIYF. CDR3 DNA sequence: TGTGCCAGCAGCGTGGAGACTTGGGGAAACACCATATATTTT.

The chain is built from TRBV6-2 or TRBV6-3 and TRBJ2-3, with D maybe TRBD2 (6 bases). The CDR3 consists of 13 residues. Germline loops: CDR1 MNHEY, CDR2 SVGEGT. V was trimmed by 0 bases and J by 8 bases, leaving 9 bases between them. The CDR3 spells CASSYSGGRTQYF. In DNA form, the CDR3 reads TGTGCCAGCAGTTACTCCGGGGGTCGTACGCAGTATTTT.

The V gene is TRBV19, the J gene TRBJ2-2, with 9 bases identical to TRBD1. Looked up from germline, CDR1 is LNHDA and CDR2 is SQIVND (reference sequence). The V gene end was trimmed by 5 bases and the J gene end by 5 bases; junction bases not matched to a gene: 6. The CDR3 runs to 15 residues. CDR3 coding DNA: TGTGCCAGTAGTCCGATGGGGACAGGGACCGGGGAGCTGTTTTTT. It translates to CASSPMGTGTGELFF. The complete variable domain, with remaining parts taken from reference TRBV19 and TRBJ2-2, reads DGGITQSPKYLFRKEGQNVTLSCEQNLNHDAMYWYRQDPGQGLRLIYYSQIVNDFQKGDIAEGYSVSREKKESFPLTVTSAQKNPTAFYLCASSPMGTGTGELFFGEGSRLTVL.

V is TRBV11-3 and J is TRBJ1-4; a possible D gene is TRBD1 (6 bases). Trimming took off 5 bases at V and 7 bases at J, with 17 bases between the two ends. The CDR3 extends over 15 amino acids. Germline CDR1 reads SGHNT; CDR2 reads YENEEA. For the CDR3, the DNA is TGTGCCAGCAGCACCCAGATGGGGGGGCTTGAAAAACTGTTTTTT. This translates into CASSTQMGGLEKLFF. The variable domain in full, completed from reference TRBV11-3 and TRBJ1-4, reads EAGVVQSPRYKIIEKKQPVAFWCNPISGHNTLYWYLQNLGQGPELLIRYENEEAVDDSQLPKDRFSAERLKGVDSTLKIQPAELGDSAVYLCASSTQMGGLEKLFFGSGTQLSVL.

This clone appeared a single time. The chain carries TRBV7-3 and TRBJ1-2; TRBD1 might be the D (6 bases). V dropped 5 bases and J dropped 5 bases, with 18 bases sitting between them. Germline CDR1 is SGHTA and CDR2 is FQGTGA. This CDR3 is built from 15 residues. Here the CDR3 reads CASSVNPGAGYGYTF. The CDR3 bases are TGTGCCAGCAGCGTCAACCCAGGGGCTGGGTATGGCTACACCTTC.

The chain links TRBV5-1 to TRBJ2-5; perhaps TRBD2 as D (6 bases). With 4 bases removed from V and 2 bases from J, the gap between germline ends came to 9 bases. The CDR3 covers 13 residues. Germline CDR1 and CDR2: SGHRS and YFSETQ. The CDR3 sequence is CASSGAGQETQYF. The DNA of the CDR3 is TGCGCCAGCAGCGGGGCGGGACAAGAGACCCAGTACTTC.

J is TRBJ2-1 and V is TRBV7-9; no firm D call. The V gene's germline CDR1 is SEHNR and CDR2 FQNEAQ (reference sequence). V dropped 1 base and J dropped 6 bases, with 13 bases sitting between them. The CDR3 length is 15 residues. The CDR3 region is CASSLELPLGNEQFF. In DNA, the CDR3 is TGTGCCAGCAGCTTAGAACTCCCGCTCGGCAATGAGCAGTTCTTC.

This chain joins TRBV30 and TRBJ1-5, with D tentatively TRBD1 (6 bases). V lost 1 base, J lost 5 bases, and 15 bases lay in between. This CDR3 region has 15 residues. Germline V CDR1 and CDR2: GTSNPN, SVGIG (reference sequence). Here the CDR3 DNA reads TGTGCCTGGAGTGCGGACACCCCAGGGGATCAGCCCCAGCATTTT. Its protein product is CAWSADTPGDQPQHF.

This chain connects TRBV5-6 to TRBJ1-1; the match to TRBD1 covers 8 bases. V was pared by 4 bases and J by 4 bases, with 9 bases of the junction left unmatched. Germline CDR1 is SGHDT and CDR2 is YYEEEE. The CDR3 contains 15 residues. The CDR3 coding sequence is TGTGCCAGCAGCCGAAGGACAGGGTCCAGCACTGAAGCTTTCTTT. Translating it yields CASSRRTGSSTEAFF.

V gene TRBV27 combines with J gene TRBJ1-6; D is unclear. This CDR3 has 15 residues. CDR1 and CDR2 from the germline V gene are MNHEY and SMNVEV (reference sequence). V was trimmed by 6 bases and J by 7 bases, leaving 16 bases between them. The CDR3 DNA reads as TGTGCCAGCAGGACTTCGCGGCCAACCAATTCACCCCTCCACTTT. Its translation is CASRTSRPTNSPLHF.

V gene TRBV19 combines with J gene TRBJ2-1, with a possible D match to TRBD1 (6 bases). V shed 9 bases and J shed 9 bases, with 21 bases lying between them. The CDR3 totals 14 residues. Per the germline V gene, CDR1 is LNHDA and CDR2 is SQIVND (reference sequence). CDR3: CASSRDPSRGEQFF. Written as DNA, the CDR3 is TGTGCCAGCTCGCGCGATCCCAGCAGGGGTGAGCAGTTCTTC.

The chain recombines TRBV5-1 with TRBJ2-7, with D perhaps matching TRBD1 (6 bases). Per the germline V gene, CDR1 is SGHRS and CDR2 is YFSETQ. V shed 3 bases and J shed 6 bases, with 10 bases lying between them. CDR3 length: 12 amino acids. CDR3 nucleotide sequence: TGCGCCAGCAGCTCCGGGACACTCGAGCAGTACTTC. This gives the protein CASSSGTLEQYF.

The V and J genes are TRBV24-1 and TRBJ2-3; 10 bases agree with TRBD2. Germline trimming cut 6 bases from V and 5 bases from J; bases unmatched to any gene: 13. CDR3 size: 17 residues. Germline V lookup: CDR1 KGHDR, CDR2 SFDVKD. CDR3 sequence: CATSHPLAGVIGDTQYF. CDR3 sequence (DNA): TGTGCCACCAGTCATCCCCTAGCGGGAGTTATTGGAGATACGCAGTATTTT.

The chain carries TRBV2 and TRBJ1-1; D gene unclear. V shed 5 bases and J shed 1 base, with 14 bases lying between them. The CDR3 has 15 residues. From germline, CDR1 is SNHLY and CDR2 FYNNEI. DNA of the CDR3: TGTGCCAGCAGTCGACTAGGAGGAGGGAACACTGAAGCTTTCTTT. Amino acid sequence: CASSRLGGGNTEAFF.

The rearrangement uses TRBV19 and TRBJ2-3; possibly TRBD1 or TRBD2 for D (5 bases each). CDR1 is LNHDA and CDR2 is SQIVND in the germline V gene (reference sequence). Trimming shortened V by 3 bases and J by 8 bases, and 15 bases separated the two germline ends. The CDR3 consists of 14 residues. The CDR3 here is CASSITGGTGTQYF. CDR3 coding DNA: TGTGCCAGTAGTATCACAGGAGGAACGGGTACGCAGTATTTT. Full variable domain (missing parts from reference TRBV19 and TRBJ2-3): DGGITQSPKYLFRKEGQNVTLSCEQNLNHDAMYWYRQDPGQGLRLIYYSQIVNDFQKGDIAEGYSVSREKKESFPLTVTSAQKNPTAFYLCASSITGGTGTQYFGPGTRLTVL.

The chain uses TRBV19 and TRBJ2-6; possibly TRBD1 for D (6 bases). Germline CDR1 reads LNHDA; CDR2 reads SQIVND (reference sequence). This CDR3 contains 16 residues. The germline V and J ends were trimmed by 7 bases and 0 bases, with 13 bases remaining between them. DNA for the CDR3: TGTGCCAGTACCCAGGGACAATCCTCTGGGGCCAACGTCCTGACTTTC. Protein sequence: CASTQGQSSGANVLTF.

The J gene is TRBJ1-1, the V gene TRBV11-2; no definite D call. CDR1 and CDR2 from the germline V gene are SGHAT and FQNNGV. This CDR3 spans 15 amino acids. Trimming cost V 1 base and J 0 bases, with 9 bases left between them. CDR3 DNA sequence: TGTGCCAGCAGCTTAGCGGCGGGCATGAACACTGAAGCTTTCTTT. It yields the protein CASSLAAGMNTEAFF. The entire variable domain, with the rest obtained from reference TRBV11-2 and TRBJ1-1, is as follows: EAGVAQSPRYKIIEKRQSVAFWCNPISGHATLYWYQQILGQGPKLLIQFQNNGVVDDSQLPKDRFSAERLKGVDSTLKIQPAKLEDSAVYLCASSLAAGMNTEAFFGQGTRLTVV.

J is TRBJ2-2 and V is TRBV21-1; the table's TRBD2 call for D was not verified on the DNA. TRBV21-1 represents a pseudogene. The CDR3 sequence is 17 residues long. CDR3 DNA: TGTGCCAGCAGCAAAGTGGCAGGAGGGAAGTACACCGGGGAGCTGTTTTTT. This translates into CASSKVAGGKYTGELFF.

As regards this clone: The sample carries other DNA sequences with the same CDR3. The CDR3 reads CASSFRGNEQFF. CDR3 DNA: TGTGCCAGCAGTTTTCGGGGGAATGAGCAGTTCTTC. The V call is TRBV12-3 or TRBV12-4, the J call TRBJ2-1, with D perhaps TRBD2 (6 bases). Trimming pared 3 bases from V and 7 bases from J, leaving 7 bases between. The CDR3 is made up of 12 amino acids.

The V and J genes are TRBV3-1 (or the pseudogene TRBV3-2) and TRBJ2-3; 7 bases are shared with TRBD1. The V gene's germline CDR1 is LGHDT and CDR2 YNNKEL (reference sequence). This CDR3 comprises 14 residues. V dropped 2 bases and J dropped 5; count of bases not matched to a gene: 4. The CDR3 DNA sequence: TGTGCCAGCAGCCAAAGGGGGCGCGGAGATACGCAGTATTTT. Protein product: CASSQRGRGDTQYF.

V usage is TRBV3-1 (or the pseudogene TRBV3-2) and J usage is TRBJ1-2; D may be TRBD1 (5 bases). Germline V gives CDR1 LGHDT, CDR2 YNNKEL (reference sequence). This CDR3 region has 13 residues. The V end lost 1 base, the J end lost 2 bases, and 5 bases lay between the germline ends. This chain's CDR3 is CASSQGDNYGYTF. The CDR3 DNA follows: TGTGCCAGCAGCCAAGGGGACAACTATGGCTACACCTTC.

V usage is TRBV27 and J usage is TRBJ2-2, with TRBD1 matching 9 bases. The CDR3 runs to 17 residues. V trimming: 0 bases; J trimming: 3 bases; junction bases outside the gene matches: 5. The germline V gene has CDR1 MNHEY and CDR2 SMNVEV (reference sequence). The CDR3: CASSLSLQGAYTGELFF. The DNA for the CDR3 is TGTGCCAGCAGTTTATCCTTACAGGGGGCTTACACCGGGGAGCTGTTTTTT.